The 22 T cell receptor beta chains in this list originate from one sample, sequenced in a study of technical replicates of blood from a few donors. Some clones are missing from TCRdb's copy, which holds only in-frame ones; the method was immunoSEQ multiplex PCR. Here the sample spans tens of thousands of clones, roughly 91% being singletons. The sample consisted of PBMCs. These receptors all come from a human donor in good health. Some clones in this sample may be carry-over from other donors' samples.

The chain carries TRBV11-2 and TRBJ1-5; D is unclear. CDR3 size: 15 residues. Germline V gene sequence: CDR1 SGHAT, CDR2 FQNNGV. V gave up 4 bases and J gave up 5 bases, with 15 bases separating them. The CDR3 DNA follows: TGTGCCAGCAGCTCCACACCCAGTCCCGATCAGCCCCAGCATTTT. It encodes CASSSTPSPDQPQHF.

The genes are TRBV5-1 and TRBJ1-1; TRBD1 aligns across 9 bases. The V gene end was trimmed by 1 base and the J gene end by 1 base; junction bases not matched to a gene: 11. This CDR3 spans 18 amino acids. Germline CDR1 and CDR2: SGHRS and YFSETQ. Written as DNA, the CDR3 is TGCGCCAGCAGCTTGTGGACAGGGGCTTATTTGGGGAACACTGAAGCTTTCTTT. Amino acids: CASSLWTGAYLGNTEAFF.

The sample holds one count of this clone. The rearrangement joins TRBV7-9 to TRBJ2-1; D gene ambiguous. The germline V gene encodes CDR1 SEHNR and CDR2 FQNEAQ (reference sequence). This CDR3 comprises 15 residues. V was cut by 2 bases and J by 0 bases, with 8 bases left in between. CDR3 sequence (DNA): TGTGCCAGCAGCTTAACGGAGAGCTCCTACAATGAGCAGTTCTTC. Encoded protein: CASSLTESSYNEQFF.

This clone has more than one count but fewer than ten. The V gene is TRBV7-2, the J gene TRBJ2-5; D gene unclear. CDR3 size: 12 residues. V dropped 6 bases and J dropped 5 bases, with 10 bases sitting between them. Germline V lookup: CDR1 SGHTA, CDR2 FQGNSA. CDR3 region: CASSQYSETQYF. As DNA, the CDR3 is TGTGCCAGCAGTCAATACTCGGAGACCCAGTACTTC.

In nucleotides, the CDR3 is TGTGCCAGCAGATCTACGGGACAGTCAGACACTTACTATGGCTACACCTTC. It is translated as CASRSTGQSDTYYGYTF. The chain has TRBV27 and TRBJ1-2; 7 bases line up with TRBD1. This CDR3 has 17 residues. The V segment lost 6 bases and the J segment 3 bases; nucleotides outside the gene matches: 16. Per germline, CDR1 MNHEY and CDR2 SMNVEV (reference sequence).

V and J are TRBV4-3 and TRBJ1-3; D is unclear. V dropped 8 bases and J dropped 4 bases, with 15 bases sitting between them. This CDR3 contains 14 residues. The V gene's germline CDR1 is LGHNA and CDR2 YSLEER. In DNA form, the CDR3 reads TGCGCCAGCTCCCTAAACCTGGAGGGAAACACCATATATTTT. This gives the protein CASSLNLEGNTIYF.

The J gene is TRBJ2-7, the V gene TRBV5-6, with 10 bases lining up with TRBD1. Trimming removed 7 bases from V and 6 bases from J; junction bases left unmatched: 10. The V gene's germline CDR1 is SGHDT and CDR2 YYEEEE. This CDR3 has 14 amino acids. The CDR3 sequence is CASSRDRGSSEQYF. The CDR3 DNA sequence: TGTGCCAGCTCCCGGGACAGGGGATCGAGCGAGCAGTACTTC.

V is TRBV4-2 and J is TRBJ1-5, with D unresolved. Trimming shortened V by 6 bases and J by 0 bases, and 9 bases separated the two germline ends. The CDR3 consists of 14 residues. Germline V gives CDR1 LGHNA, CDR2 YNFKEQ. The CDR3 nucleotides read TGTGCCAGCAGGGGAGACGGTAGCAATCAGCCCCAGCATTTT. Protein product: CASRGDGSNQPQHF.

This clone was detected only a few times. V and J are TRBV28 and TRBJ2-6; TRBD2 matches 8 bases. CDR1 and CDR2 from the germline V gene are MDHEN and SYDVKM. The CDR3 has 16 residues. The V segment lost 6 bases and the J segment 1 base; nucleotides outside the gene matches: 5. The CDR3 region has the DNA TGTGCCAGCAGGGAATCGGGGGGGTCTGGGGCCAACGTCCTGACTTTC. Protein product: CASRESGGSGANVLTF.

The CDR3 nucleotides read TGTGCCAGCAGTTCCTTACCGGGACAGGGGATTGGGTTTGCCGGTTTCTCCTACGAGCAGTACTTC. Protein sequence: CASSSLPGQGIGFAGFSYEQYF. The gene calls are TRBV27 and TRBJ2-7, with 10 bases that match TRBD1. Trimming removed 4 bases from V and 0 bases from J; junction bases left unmatched: 24. CDR1 MNHEY and CDR2 SMNVEV come from the germline V gene (reference sequence). The CDR3 is 22 amino acids.

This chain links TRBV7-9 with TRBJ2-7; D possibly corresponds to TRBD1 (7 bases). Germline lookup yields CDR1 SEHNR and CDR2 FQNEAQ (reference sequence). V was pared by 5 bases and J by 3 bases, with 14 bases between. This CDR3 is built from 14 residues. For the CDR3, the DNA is TGTGCCAGCAGCCAGGGGGGCAGGGGCTACGAGCAGTACTTC. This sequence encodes CASSQGGRGYEQYF.

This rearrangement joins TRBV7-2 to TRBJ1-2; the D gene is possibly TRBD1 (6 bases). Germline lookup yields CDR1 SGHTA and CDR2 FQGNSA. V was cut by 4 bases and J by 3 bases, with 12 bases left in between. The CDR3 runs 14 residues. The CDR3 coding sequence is TGTGCCAGCAGCTACTCCACAGGGTACTATGGCTACACCTTC. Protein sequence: CASSYSTGYYGYTF.

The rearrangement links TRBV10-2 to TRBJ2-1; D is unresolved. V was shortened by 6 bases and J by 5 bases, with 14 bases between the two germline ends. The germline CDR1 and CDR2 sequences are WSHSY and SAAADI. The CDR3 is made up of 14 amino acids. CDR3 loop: CASRSGIWDNEQFF. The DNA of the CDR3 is TGCGCCAGCAGATCAGGCATTTGGGACAATGAGCAGTTCTTC.

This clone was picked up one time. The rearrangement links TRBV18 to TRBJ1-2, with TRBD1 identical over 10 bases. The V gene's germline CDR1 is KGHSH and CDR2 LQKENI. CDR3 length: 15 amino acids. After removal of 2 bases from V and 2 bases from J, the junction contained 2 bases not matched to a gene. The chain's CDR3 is CASSPDRGRNYGYTF. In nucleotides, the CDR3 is TGTGCCAGCTCACCAGACAGGGGGCGGAACTATGGCTACACCTTC.

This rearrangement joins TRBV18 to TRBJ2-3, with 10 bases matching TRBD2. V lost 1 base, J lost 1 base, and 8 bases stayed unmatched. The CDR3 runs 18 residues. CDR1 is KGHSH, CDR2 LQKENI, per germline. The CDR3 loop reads CASSPQGTGTSGTDTQYF. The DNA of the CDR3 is TGTGCCAGCTCACCACAGGGGACCGGGACTAGCGGCACAGATACGCAGTATTTT.

DNA for the CDR3: TGCGCCAGCAGCTTATACGGGACAACAAATAATTCACCCCTCCACTTT. Residues: CASSLYGTTNNSPLHF. The V and J genes are TRBV5-1 and TRBJ1-6; D might be TRBD1 (6 bases). The germline V gene encodes CDR1 SGHRS and CDR2 YFSETQ. CDR3 length equals 16 residues. V was trimmed by 2 bases and J by 5 bases, leaving 14 bases between them.

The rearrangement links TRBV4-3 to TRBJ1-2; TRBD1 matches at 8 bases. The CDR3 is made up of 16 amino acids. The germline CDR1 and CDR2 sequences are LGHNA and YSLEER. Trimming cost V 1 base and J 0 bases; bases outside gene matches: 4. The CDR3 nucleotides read TGCGCCAGCAGCCAAGCAGGGGGCGGAGCTAACTATGGCTACACCTTC. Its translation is CASSQAGGGANYGYTF.

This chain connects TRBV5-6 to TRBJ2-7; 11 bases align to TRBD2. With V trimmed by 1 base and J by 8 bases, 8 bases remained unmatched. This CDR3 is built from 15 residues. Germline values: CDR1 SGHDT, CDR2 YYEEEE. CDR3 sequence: CASSLSRLAGGQQYF. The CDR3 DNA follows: TGTGCCAGCAGCTTGTCTCGCCTAGCGGGGGGACAGCAGTACTTC.

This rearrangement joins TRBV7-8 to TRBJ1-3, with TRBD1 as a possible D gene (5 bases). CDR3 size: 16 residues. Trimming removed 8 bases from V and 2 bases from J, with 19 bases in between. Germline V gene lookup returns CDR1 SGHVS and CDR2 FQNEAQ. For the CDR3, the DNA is TGTGCCAGCCACCCCGGGCGGGACCGTCCTGGAAACACCATATATTTT. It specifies CASHPGRDRPGNTIYF. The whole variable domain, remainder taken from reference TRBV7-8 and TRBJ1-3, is GAGVSQSPRYKVAKRGQDVALRCDPISGHVSLFWYQQALGQGPEFLTYFQNEAQLDKSGLPSDRFFAERPEGSVSTLKIQRTQQEDSAVYLCASHPGRDRPGNTIYFGEGSWLTVV.

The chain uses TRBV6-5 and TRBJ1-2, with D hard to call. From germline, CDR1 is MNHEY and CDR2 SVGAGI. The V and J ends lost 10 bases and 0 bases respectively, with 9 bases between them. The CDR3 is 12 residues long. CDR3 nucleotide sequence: TGTGCCACCCAGACACCTAACTATGGCTACACCTTC. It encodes CATQTPNYGYTF.

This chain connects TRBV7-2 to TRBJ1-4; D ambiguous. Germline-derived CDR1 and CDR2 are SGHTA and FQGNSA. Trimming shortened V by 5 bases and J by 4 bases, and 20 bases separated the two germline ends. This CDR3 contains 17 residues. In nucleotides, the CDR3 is TGTGCCAGCAGCGTAAAACCCCAGAGGGCAAGTAATGAAAAACTGTTTTTT. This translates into CASSVKPQRASNEKLFF.

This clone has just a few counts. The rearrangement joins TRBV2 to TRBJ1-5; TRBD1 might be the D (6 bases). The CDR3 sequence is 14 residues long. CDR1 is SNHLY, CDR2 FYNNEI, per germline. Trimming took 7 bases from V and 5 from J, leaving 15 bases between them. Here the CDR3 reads CASKGGTGHQPQHF. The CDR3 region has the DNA TGTGCCAGCAAGGGGGGGACGGGACATCAGCCCCAGCATTTT.